This TCR beta chain was identified in a study of OX40 agonist ivuxolimab in advanced cancers. Study summary: Patients were infused with ivuxolimab every 2 weeks at 0.01 to 10 mg/kg. The dose-escalation cohort was over 65% male, with a mean age of 60 years, ranging about 23 to 79.

General study findings and limits: With doses of 0.1-3.0 mg/kg, partial responders showed among the lowest clonal expansion. Expanded clones belonging to CD8+ T cells outnumbered, on average, those of CD4+.

In regard to this clone: Its antigen is currently unknown.

The length of the CDR3 is 16 residues. Looked up from germline, CDR1 is SQVTM and CDR2 is ANQGSEA. Trimming stripped 3 bases from V and 3 bases from J, with 17 bases between. This table comes from immunoSEQ multiplex PCR, and its TCRdb copy is limited to in-frame clones, with some not included. In the table there are 60,000 to 90,000 clones, about 84% of which are singletons. The source material was CD4+ or CD8+ T cells sorted from blood, sampled in a trial of the OX40 agonist ivuxolimab. This sequence originates from an adult with an advanced solid tumor such as melanoma, head and neck, liver or kidney cancer. The V gene is TRBV29-1, the J gene TRBJ2-2; D unresolved. The chain's CDR3 is CSVDTSVPAYTGELFF. CDR3 bases: TGCAGCGTTGACACTTCCGTTCCGGCCTACACCGGGGAGCTGTTTTTT.